Included here is one T cell receptor beta chain sequence, with context. The antigen is undetermined. The source of the sample is a study of cytomegalovirus exposure and HLA in healthy donors. Whole-study results and caveats: At a 0.05 false discovery rate, a later analysis found 16,951 TCR beta sequences to be associated with HLA alleles. The availability of immune exposure information extended only to CMV serostatus.

The PCR was carried out with 60 Vbeta primers and 13 Jbeta primers. Here immunoSEQ multiplex PCR was the method, and the copy in TCRdb shows in-frame clones only, minus some. The table shows 68,000 or so clones, with more than 80% occurring only once. The CDR3 covers 12 residues. V was cut by 6 bases and J by 6 bases, with 12 bases left in between. Germline V gene sequence: CDR1 MNHNS, CDR2 SASEGT. The TCR sequence derives from a human donor in good health. The sequencing input was PBMCs. The V call is TRBV6-1, the J call TRBJ2-7; tentative D call: TRBD1 (5 bases). CDR3 in DNA: TGTGCCAGCAGGACAGCCCTTGGCGAGCAGTACTTC. This sequence encodes CASRTALGEQYF.